The clone carrying this TCR beta chain was recorded a few times. These data are taken from a study of lymphopenia after photon versus proton radiotherapy. Assay used: immunoSEQ multiplex PCR; TCRdb lists only in-frame clones, some missing. The table records tens of thousands of clones, about nine tenths of them present only once. Germline V CDR1 and CDR2: MGHRA, YSYEKL. CDR3 length: 15 amino acids. Trimming cost V 0 bases and J 5 bases, with 13 bases left between them. The V call is TRBV4-1, the J call TRBJ2-5; D might be TRBD2 (5 bases). This receptor was taken from a woman aged 70-85 years with pancreatic cancer. Here the sequenced sample was peripheral blood, taken from a patient treated with photon-based radiotherapy. The DNA for the CDR3 is TGCGCCAGCAGCCAAGAGGACTTCAAGGTGGAGACCCAGTACTTC. Encoded protein: CASSQEDFKVETQYF.